Shown below are 15 T cell receptor beta chains from a single sample sequenced in a study of cytomegalovirus exposure and HLA in healthy donors. Primers included in the PCR were 60 Vbeta and 13 Jbeta primers. The table came from immunoSEQ multiplex PCR; TCRdb's copy has only in-frame clones and leaves some out. The sample yields 150,000 to 200,000 clones, 75% seen once. Sequencing was performed on PBMCs. Receptors originate from a woman between 50 and 59 years old in good health and CMV-seropositive.

The chain joins TRBV6-5 to TRBJ1-6; the D gene is possibly TRBD1 (5 bases). V lost 7 bases to trimming and J lost 9 bases, with 13 bases between them. Germline V gene sequence: CDR1 MNHEY, CDR2 SVGAGI. The CDR3 sequence is 13 residues long. Here the CDR3 reads CASTDPGGSPLHF. CDR3 DNA: TGTGCCAGCACCGACCCGGGGGGTTCACCCCTCCACTTT.

The chain couples TRBV13 to TRBJ2-7; 14 positions agree with TRBD2. The germline CDR1 and CDR2 sequences are PRHDT and FYEKMQ (reference sequence). The CDR3 runs 18 residues. After removal of 4 bases from V and 0 bases from J, the junction contained 8 bases not matched to a gene. The CDR3 spells CASSSPRTSGGTSYEQYF. The CDR3 DNA sequence: TGTGCCAGCAGCTCGCCCAGGACTAGCGGGGGGACCTCCTACGAGCAGTACTTC.

This chain links TRBV2 with TRBJ1-1; 8 bases fit TRBD1. The CDR3 runs to 12 residues. CDR1 and CDR2 from the germline V gene are SNHLY and FYNNEI. After removal of 8 bases from V and 4 bases from J, the junction contained 3 bases not matched to a gene. The CDR3 DNA sequence: TGTGCCAGCGGCGACAGGGGCACTGAAGCTTTCTTT. Residues: CASGDRGTEAFF.

V gene TRBV6-1 combines with J gene TRBJ2-1, with 8 nucleotides matching TRBD2. The CDR3 consists of 15 residues. J was trimmed by 0 bases and V by 7 bases; bases with no gene match: 5. Germline values: CDR1 MNHNS, CDR2 SASEGT. Written as DNA, the CDR3 is TGTGCCAGCACCCGGGGGGGGAGCTCCTACAATGAGCAGTTCTTC. Translated, it gives CASTRGGSSYNEQFF.

Here the CDR3 DNA reads TGTGCCAGCAGCGATACGGGACAGGGGGCAGATACGCAGTATTTT. Its translation: CASSDTGQGADTQYF. The chain joins TRBV11-2 to TRBJ2-3; 11 bases map to TRBD1. With V trimmed by 5 bases and J by 4 bases, 5 bases remained unmatched. This CDR3 spans 15 amino acids. Germline values: CDR1 SGHAT, CDR2 FQNNGV.

V gene TRBV2 combines with J gene TRBJ2-7, with D possibly matching TRBD1 (5 bases). Germline V gives CDR1 SNHLY, CDR2 FYNNEI. The CDR3 is 11 amino acids. Trimming cost V 6 bases and J 6 bases, with 9 bases left between them. CDR3 sequence reads: CASRQVGEQYF. In DNA, the CDR3 is TGTGCCAGCAGACAGGTGGGCGAGCAGTACTTC.

The rearrangement links TRBV15 to TRBJ1-3; possible D gene TRBD1, 6 bases. CDR1 and CDR2 from the germline V gene are LNHNV and YYDKDF (reference sequence). CDR3 length: 14 amino acids. Trimming stripped 0 bases from V and 5 bases from J, with 8 bases between. The CDR3: CATSRETGRNTIYF. The DNA for the CDR3 is TGTGCCACCAGCAGAGAGACAGGCCGAAACACCATATATTTT.

This chain links TRBV4-1 with TRBJ2-2, with TRBD1 matching 11 bases. This CDR3 has 17 residues. Germline-derived CDR1 and CDR2 are MGHRA and YSYEKL. V trimming: 2 bases; J trimming: 5 bases; junction bases outside the gene matches: 7. This CDR3 reads CASSQSADRGLTGELFF. CDR3 nucleotide sequence: TGCGCCAGCAGCCAATCTGCGGACAGGGGGCTAACCGGGGAGCTGTTTTTT.

The chain combines TRBV7-6 with TRBJ1-5; a weak D match, TRBD1 (5 bases). Trimming removed 2 bases from V and 6 bases from J, with 11 bases in between. Germline V CDR1 and CDR2: SGHVS, FNYEAQ. CDR3 length: 14 amino acids. This chain's CDR3 is CASSLSVQGQPQHF. The DNA for the CDR3 is TGTGCCAGCAGCTTATCAGTGCAGGGTCAGCCCCAGCATTTT.

V usage is TRBV4-2 and J usage is TRBJ1-1; possibly TRBD1 for D (6 bases). Germline V lookup: CDR1 LGHNA, CDR2 YNFKEQ. This CDR3 has 17 amino acids. Trimming removed 0 bases from V and 5 bases from J, with 19 bases in between. The CDR3 coding sequence is TGTGCCAGCAGCCAAGATCTCGGTTCGAGGGGGTGGACTGAAGCTTTCTTT. Amino acids: CASSQDLGSRGWTEAFF.

In the case of this clone: Other DNA variants within this sample encode the same CDR3. The chain carries TRBV5-1 and TRBJ1-1, with D perhaps matching TRBD1 (6 bases). Trimming removed 1 base from V and 1 base from J, with 8 bases in between. The length of the CDR3 is 14 residues. The germline V gene has CDR1 SGHRS and CDR2 YFSETQ. The CDR3 nucleotides read TGCGCCAGCAGCTTGCAAGGGGGGAACACTGAAGCTTTCTTT. It specifies CASSLQGGNTEAFF. Full variable domain (missing parts from reference TRBV5-1 and TRBJ1-1): KAGVTQTPRYLIKTRGQQVTLSCSPISGHRSVSWYQQTPGQGLQFLFEYFSETQRNKGNFPGRFSGRQFSNSRSEMNVSTLELGDSALYLCASSLQGGNTEAFFGQGTRLTVV.

The genes are TRBV7-2 and TRBJ2-1; 11 bases match TRBD2. The CDR3 totals 16 residues. CDR1 and CDR2 from the germline V gene are SGHTA and FQGNSA. V lost 3 bases to trimming and J lost 7 bases; unmatched junction nucleotides: 8. The CDR3 protein is CASSLTGTSGGNEQFF. CDR3 DNA: TGTGCCAGCAGCTTGACCGGGACTAGCGGTGGAAATGAGCAGTTCTTC.

V is TRBV18 and J is TRBJ1-6; 7 bases align to TRBD1. Germline V lookup: CDR1 KGHSH, CDR2 LQKENI. The CDR3 runs 14 residues. Unmatched junction bases numbered 4, after V lost 4 bases and J lost 7 bases. CDR3: CASSQDRTNSPLHF. CDR3 coding DNA: TGTGCCAGCTCACAGGACAGGACAAATTCACCCCTCCACTTT. Full variable domain (outside the CDR3, taken from reference TRBV18 and TRBJ1-6): NAGVMQNPRHLVRRRGQEARLRCSPMKGHSHVYWYRQLPEEGLKFMVYLQKENIIDESGMPKERFSAEFPKEGPSILRIQQVVRGDSAAYFCASSQDRTNSPLHFGNGTRLTVT.

In this sample, this clone turned up a few times. The chain has TRBV11-2 and TRBJ2-2, with 10 bases matching TRBD2. Germline CDR1 and CDR2: SGHAT and FQNNGV. The CDR3 covers 16 residues. V shed 3 bases and J 5 bases; nucleotides not matched to a gene: 6. CDR3 coding DNA: TGTGCCAGCAGCTTTAGCGGGGGGCCGAGGACCGGGGAGCTGTTTTTT. Its protein is CASSFSGGPRTGELFF.

The V gene is TRBV18, the J gene TRBJ1-1, with 9 positions matching TRBD1. V lost 4 bases and J lost 5; bases outside the gene matches: 8. This CDR3 contains 15 residues. The V gene's germline CDR1 is KGHSH and CDR2 LQKENI. DNA of the CDR3: TGTGCCAGCTCACTGGCAAAGACAGGGGGGACTGAAGCTTTCTTT. Translation gives CASSLAKTGGTEAFF.